This T cell receptor beta chain was recorded in a study of blood T cell repertoires in COVID-19. Study context: The United States, Italy and Spain were the sources of the acute and convalescent COVID-19 samples. Nucleic acid was either cDNA or gDNA, and it came from T cells, B-cell-depleted T cells, or PBMCs.

Profiling relied on immunoSEQ multiplex PCR, and the TCRdb table lists in-frame clones only, not all of them. Of 250,000 to 350,000 clones in the sample, roughly 90% were seen once. This clone was seen only once. The sequenced sample consisted of peripheral blood. The sequence was obtained from a young man with acute or convalescent COVID-19.

In DNA, the CDR3 is TGTGCCAGCACCCCCGCGTGGGAGGAGTCTACGCAGTATTTT. It yields the protein CASTPAWEESTQYF. The rearrangement joins TRBV21-1 to TRBJ2-3; TRBD2, as called in the table, went unchecked against the DNA. TRBV21-1 is listed as a pseudogene. The CDR3 length is 14 residues.